This entry is about one T cell receptor (beta chain). This entry is derived from a study of blood T cell repertoires in COVID-19. Study details: Two negative PCRs, clearance, or symptom resolution characterized the recovered Cohort 3 donors.

In the source study's methods: The assay estimated nucleated cells by amplifying reference gene primers. The repertoire was sequenced with immunoSEQ multiplex PCR; TCRdb's copy has only in-frame clones and lacks some. The V and J calls and clone size are taken from that table; D and trimming were inferred from the DNA. The data contain about 190,000 clones, about 88% of them seen just once; the ten biggest clones take up approximately 23%. Those enrolled, adults aged about 18 to 89 years, came from some 25 US areas. Participants were placed into cohorts based on the clinical history they reported. CDR1 and CDR2 from the germline V gene are LNHDA and SQIVND (reference sequence). After removal of 4 bases from V and 3 bases from J, the junction contained 8 bases not matched to a gene. The CDR3 sequence is 16 residues long.

The chain has TRBV19 and TRBJ1-1; 10 bases are a match to TRBD1. The sample consisted of PBMCs or T cells enriched from blood (not recorded which). The clonotype comes from a woman aged 40-49 years in a cohort exposed to, infected with or recovered from COVID-19 (not recorded which). The CDR3: CASSTRDRGSDTEAFF. For the CDR3, the DNA is TGTGCCAGTAGTACCCGGGACAGGGGATCGGACACTGAAGCTTTCTTT.